Listed here are 13 T cell receptor beta chains from one sample, sequenced in a study of regulatory T cells in long-lasting Graves disease. Time point given: newly diagnosed GD, antithyroid drugs for less than 3 months. RNA isolated from PBMCs was used to make the TCR library. Building the TCR beta libraries relied on iRepertoire HTBI primers, and CDR3 regions underwent Arm-PCR. TCRdb re-called the multiplex PCR reads with MiXCR, one entry per CDR3 protein. In the table there are 540,000 or so distinct CDR3 sequences, approximately 12% of which are singletons. The same sample was also used in a study of T cells in Graves' hyperthyroidism and ophthalmopathy.

The sample consisted of peripheral blood mononuclear cells (PBMCs), taken at new diagnosis, from a patient treated with antithyroid drugs. Receptors were obtained from a young man with Graves disease.

This rearrangement joins TRBV19 to TRBJ2-1; tentative D call: TRBD1 (5 bases). CDR1 is LNHDA and CDR2 is SQIVND in the germline V gene (reference sequence). The V gene lost 7 bases and the J gene lost 13 bases, with 17 bases spanning the gap. This CDR3 has 12 residues. The CDR3, as DNA: TGTGCCAGTACATCCGGTGGGGCCTCCCAGTTCTTC. This codes for CASTSGGASQFF. The full variable domain, with the rest looked up from reference TRBV19 and TRBJ2-1, is DGGITQSPKYLFRKEGQNVTLSCEQNLNHDAMYWYRQDPGQGLRLIYYSQIVNDFQKGDIAEGYSVSREKKESFPLTVTSAQKNPTAFYLCASTSGGASQFFGPGTRLTVL.

This clonotype was observed at least ten times. The rearrangement uses TRBV29-1 and TRBJ1-2; 11 bases align to TRBD1. V gave up 7 bases and J gave up 8 bases; unmatched junction bases: 3. In germline, CDR1 is SQVTM, CDR2 ANQGSEA. The CDR3 totals 11 residues. The CDR3 nucleotides are TGCAGCGGGACAGGGGGCGACGGCTACACCTTC. This gives the protein CSGTGGDGYTF. Full variable domain (remainder filled in from reference TRBV29-1 and TRBJ1-2): SAVISQKPSRDICQRGTSLTIQCQVDSQVTMMFWYRQQPGQSLTLIATANQGSEATYESGFVIDKFPISRPNLTFSTLTVSNMSPEDSSIYLCSGTGGDGYTFGSGTRLTVV.

This clonotype was picked up many times. The chain uses TRBV9 and TRBJ2-7; tentative D call: TRBD2 (6 bases). Germline CDR1 reads SGDLS; CDR2 reads YYNGEE. V lost 3 bases to trimming and J lost 9 bases, with 13 bases between them. The CDR3 spans 12 residues. The CDR3 protein is CASSGGVGRQYF. In DNA form, the CDR3 reads TGTGCCAGCAGCGGCGGGGTCGGGAGGCAGTACTTC.

Ten or more counts support this clonotype. This rearrangement joins TRBV20-1 to TRBJ2-2; 9 bases agree with TRBD2. This CDR3 has 13 residues. From germline, CDR1 is DFQATT and CDR2 SNEGSKA (reference sequence). The V gene end was trimmed by 7 bases and the J gene end by 4 bases; junction bases not matched to a gene: 4. CDR3 DNA: TGCAGTGTAGCGGGAGTAGGCACCGGGGAGCTGTTTTTT. Protein product: CSVAGVGTGELFF.

This clonotype came up many times. The CDR3 region has the DNA TGTGCCAGCAGCTTGGAAAGGACTAGCAGCAATGAGCAGTTCTTC. It specifies CASSLERTSSNEQFF. This sequence joins TRBV11-2 and TRBJ2-1; 8 bases are shared with TRBD2. The ends lost 3 bases at V and 6 bases at J; junction bases unmatched: 7. The CDR3 spans 15 residues. Germline lookup yields CDR1 SGHAT and CDR2 FQNNGV. The full variable domain, its missing parts supplied by reference TRBV11-2 and TRBJ2-1, is EAGVAQSPRYKIIEKRQSVAFWCNPISGHATLYWYQQILGQGPKLLIQFQNNGVVDDSQLPKDRFSAERLKGVDSTLKIQPAKLEDSAVYLCASSLERTSSNEQFFGPGTRLTVL.

This clonotype has a count of ten or more. J is TRBJ1-1 and V is TRBV6-1; D remains ambiguous. V lost 7 bases to trimming and J lost 1 base, with 10 bases between them. The CDR3 extends over 13 amino acids. Germline V gene lookup returns CDR1 MNHNS and CDR2 SASEGT. The CDR3: CASKTSQNTEAFF. CDR3 nucleotides: TGTGCCAGCAAGACATCTCAGAACACTGAAGCTTTCTTT.

This clonotype was seen ten or more times. The rearrangement links TRBV12-3 or TRBV12-4 to TRBJ2-2; 7 bases are shared with TRBD2. There are 16 residues in the CDR3. V lost 6 bases to trimming and J lost 8 bases; unmatched junction nucleotides: 15. CDR3 loop: CASRTTSSGGTGELFF. CDR3 nucleotides: TGTGCCAGCAGGACTACTTCTAGCGGAGGGACGGGGGAGCTGTTTTTT.

This clonotype rates as medium-sized. This sequence joins TRBV28 and TRBJ1-1, with 8 nucleotides matching TRBD1. V shed 4 bases and J 4 bases; nucleotides not matched to a gene: 8. The CDR3 covers 15 residues. Germline-derived CDR1 and CDR2 are MDHEN and SYDVKM. CDR3 bases: TGTGCCAGCAGTTACAGGGGGTCCGCGGGCACTGAAGCTTTCTTT. Translation gives CASSYRGSAGTEAFF. Filled out from reference TRBV28 and TRBJ1-1, the complete variable domain reads DVKVTQSSRYLVKRTGEKVFLECVQDMDHENMFWYRQDPGLGLRLIYFSYDVKMKEKGDIPEGYSVSREKKERFSLILESASTNQTSMYLCASSYRGSAGTEAFFGQGTRLTVV.

This clonotype has just a few counts. The chain has TRBV20-1 and TRBJ2-2; 8 bases line up with TRBD2. The CDR3 runs 16 residues. Germline CDR1 reads DFQATT; CDR2 reads SNEGSKA (reference sequence). Trimming at V came to 3 bases and at J to 2 bases, leaving 8 bases not matched to a gene. CDR3 coding DNA: TGCAGTGCTAGGACTAGCGTGACATTTAACACCGGGGAGCTGTTTTTT. This codes for CSARTSVTFNTGELFF.

In this sample, this clonotype turned up a few times. J is TRBJ1-2 and V is TRBV3-1, with D possibly matching TRBD1 (5 bases). Per the germline V gene, CDR1 is LGHDT and CDR2 is YNNKEL (reference sequence). Trimming left V 3 bases short and J 4 bases short, with 33 bases between. The CDR3 spans 21 residues. The CDR3 region has the DNA TGTGCCAGCAGCCAGACCCGAAGAAACCCCCAAGCCTTCGGTGGGGGCTATGGCTACACCTTC. This translates into CASSQTRRNPQAFGGGYGYTF.

The chain carries TRBV6-1 and TRBJ2-7; no definite D call. CDR1 and CDR2 from the germline V gene are MNHNS and SASEGT. With 2 bases removed from V and 4 bases from J, the gap between germline ends came to 6 bases. The CDR3 is 12 amino acids. In nucleotides, the CDR3 is TGTGCCAGCAGTGAATCCTTGTACGAGCAGTACTTC. This gives the protein CASSESLYEQYF.

This CDR3 reads CASSQLWGTSGKNEQFF. The CDR3 bases are TGTGCCAGCAGCCAACTTTGGGGGACTAGCGGTAAGAATGAGCAGTTCTTC. V is TRBV3-1 and J is TRBJ2-1; 11 bases fit TRBD2. CDR1 is LGHDT and CDR2 is YNNKEL in the germline V gene (reference sequence). The CDR3 has 17 residues. V was clipped by 2 bases and J by 7 bases; unmatched bases: 10.

This clonotype has ten or more counts. The J gene is TRBJ2-7, the V gene TRBV6-1; TRBD1 matches at 8 bases. V was clipped by 6 bases and J by 6 bases; unmatched bases: 13. Germline values: CDR1 MNHNS, CDR2 SASEGT. The CDR3 totals 15 residues. This CDR3 is CASSFLGQGVGEQYF. CDR3 in DNA: TGTGCCAGCAGCTTCCTCGGACAGGGAGTCGGCGAGCAGTACTTC.